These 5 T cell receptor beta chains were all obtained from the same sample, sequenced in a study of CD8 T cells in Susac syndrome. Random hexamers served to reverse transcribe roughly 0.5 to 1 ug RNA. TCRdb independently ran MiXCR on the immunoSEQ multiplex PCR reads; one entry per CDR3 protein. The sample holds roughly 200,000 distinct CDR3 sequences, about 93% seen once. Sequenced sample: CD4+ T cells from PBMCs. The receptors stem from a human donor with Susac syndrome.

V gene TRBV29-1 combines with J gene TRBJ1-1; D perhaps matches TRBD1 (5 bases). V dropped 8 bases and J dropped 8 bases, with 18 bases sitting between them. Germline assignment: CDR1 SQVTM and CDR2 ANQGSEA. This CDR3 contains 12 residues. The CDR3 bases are TGCAGCTCCAACCCTTGGGCAGGGGAAGCTTTCTTT. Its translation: CSSNPWAGEAFF.

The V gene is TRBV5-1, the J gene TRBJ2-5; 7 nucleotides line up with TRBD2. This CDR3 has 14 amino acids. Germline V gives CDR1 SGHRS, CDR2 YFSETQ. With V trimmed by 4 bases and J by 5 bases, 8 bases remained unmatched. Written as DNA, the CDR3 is TGCGCCAGCAGCACGGGCATGGGAGGGGAGACCCAGTACTTC. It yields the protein CASSTGMGGETQYF.

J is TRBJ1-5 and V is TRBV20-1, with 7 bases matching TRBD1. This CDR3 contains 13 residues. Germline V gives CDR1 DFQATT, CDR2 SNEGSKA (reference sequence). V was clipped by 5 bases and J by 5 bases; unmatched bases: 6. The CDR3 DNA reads TGCAGTGCTGGTGGGGACAGCCATCAGCCCCAGCATTTT. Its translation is CSAGGDSHQPQHF.

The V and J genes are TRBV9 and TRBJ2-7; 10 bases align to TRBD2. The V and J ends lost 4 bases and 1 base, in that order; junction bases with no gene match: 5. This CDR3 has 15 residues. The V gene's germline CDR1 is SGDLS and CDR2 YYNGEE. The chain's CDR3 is CASSSLAGASYEQYF. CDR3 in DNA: TGTGCCAGCAGCTCCCTAGCGGGAGCGTCCTACGAGCAGTACTTC. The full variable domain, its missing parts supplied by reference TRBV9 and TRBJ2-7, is DSGVTQTPKHLITATGQRVTLRCSPRSGDLSVYWYQQSLDQGLQFLIQYYNGEERAKGNILERFSAQQFPDLHSELNLSSLELGDSALYFCASSSLAGASYEQYFGPGTRLTVT.

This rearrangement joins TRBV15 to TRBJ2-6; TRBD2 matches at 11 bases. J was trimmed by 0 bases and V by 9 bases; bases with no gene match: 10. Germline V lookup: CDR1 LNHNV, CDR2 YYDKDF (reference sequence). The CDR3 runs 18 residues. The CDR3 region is CATIETSGANSGANVLTF. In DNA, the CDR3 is TGTGCCACGATCGAGACTAGCGGGGCTAACTCTGGGGCCAACGTCCTGACTTTC.